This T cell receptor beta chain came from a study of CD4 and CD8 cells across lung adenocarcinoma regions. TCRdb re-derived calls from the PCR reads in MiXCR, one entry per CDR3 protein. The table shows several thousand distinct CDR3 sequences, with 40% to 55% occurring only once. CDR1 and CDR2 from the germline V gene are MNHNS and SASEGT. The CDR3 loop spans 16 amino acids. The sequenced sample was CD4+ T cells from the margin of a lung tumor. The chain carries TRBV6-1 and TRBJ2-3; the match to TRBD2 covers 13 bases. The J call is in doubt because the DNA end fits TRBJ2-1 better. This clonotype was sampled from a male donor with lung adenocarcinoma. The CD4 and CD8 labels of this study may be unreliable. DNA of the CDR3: TGTGCCAGCAGTCCCACCGGGACTAGCGGGATGGCTGAGCAGTTCTTC. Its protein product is CASSPTGTSGMAEQFF.